Listed below are T cell receptor beta chains from one sample, sequenced in a study of blood T cells in healthy people across ages. TCRdb redid the calling of the 5' RACE reads with MiXCR, one entry per CDR3 protein. The sample lists roughly 700,000 distinct CDR3 sequences, more than 40% occurring once. The source material was blood. These receptors all come from a woman aged 55-70 years in good health. CDR3s include the opening cysteine and the closing phenylalanine or tryptophan. D genes are given only for firm matches. A row's size may be missing; if present it is once, few, many or a size class.

d_gene: TRBD1
j_gene: TRBJ1-3
abundance: NA
v_gene: TRBV28
CDR3aa: CASSQGARNTIYF
CDR3nt: TGTGCCAGCAGTCAGGGGGCTCGAAACACCATATATTTT

d_gene: NA
j_gene: TRBJ2-3
abundance: NA
v_gene: TRBV20-1
CDR3aa: CSAQRTPEPTDTQYF
CDR3nt: TGCAGTGCTCAGAGGACGCCCGAGCCCACAGATACGCAGTATTTT

d_gene: NA
j_gene: TRBJ2-7
abundance: few
v_gene: TRBV2
CDR3aa: CASSEALVAREQYF
CDR3nt: TGTGCCAGCAGTGAAGCGTTAGTAGCCCGCGAGCAGTACTTC

d_gene: TRBD1
j_gene: TRBJ2-5
abundance: few
v_gene: TRBV6-6
CDR3aa: CASSYPGGGETQYF
CDR3nt: TGTGCCAGCAGTTACCCAGGGGGCGGTGAGACCCAGTACTTC

d_gene: NA
j_gene: TRBJ2-2
abundance: NA
v_gene: TRBV5-4
CDR3aa: CASSLGAGATNTGELFF
CDR3nt: TGTGCCAGCAGCTTGGGGGCGGGGGCCACGAACACCGGGGAGCTGTTTTTT

d_gene: NA
j_gene: TRBJ2-2
abundance: NA
v_gene: TRBV12-3/TRBV12-4
CDR3aa: CASNLNTGELFF
CDR3nt: TGTGCCAGCAATTTAAACACCGGGGAGCTGTTTTTT

d_gene: TRBD1
j_gene: TRBJ2-4
abundance: NA
v_gene: TRBV7-3
CDR3aa: CASSLGTAIAKNIQYF
CDR3nt: TGTGCCAGCAGCCTTGGGACAGCCATAGCCAAAAACATTCAGTACTTC

d_gene: NA
j_gene: TRBJ2-7
abundance: many
v_gene: TRBV6-5
CDR3aa: CASSYLSSSSSYEQYF
CDR3nt: TGTGCCAGCAGTTACCTCAGTAGCTCCAGCTCCTACGAGCAGTACTTC

d_gene: TRBD2
j_gene: TRBJ2-3
abundance: few
v_gene: TRBV20-1
CDR3aa: CSAKTGTRFLTDTQYF
CDR3nt: TGCAGTGCTAAAACCGGGACTAGATTTCTCACAGATACGCAGTATTTT

d_gene: TRBD1
j_gene: TRBJ1-1
abundance: NA
v_gene: TRBV5-1
CDR3aa: CASGQGTVNTEAFF
CDR3nt: TGCGCCAGCGGACAGGGTACTGTGAACACTGAAGCTTTCTTT

d_gene: NA
j_gene: TRBJ1-2
abundance: few
v_gene: TRBV29-1
CDR3aa: CSVLPRQGGYGYTF
CDR3nt: TGCAGCGTCCTTCCGCGTCAGGGCGGATATGGCTACACCTTC

d_gene: NA
j_gene: TRBJ1-2
abundance: few
v_gene: TRBV20-1
CDR3aa: CSASPPGWFRGYTF
CDR3nt: TGCAGTGCTAGTCCCCCGGGGTGGTTTCGTGGCTACACCTTC

d_gene: TRBD2
j_gene: TRBJ2-7
abundance: once
v_gene: TRBV28
CDR3aa: CASSPIGSGRDEQYF
CDR3nt: TGTGCCAGCAGTCCCATCGGTAGCGGGAGGGACGAGCAGTACTTC

d_gene: NA
j_gene: TRBJ2-2
abundance: NA
v_gene: TRBV6-2/TRBV6-3
CDR3aa: CASSRFGELFF
CDR3nt: TGTGCCAGCAGCCGATTCGGGGAGCTGTTTTTT

d_gene: NA
j_gene: TRBJ1-2
abundance: NA
v_gene: TRBV29-1
CDR3aa: CSVGSGPYGYTF
CDR3nt: TGCAGCGTTGGGTCCGGGCCCTATGGCTACACCTTC

d_gene: NA
j_gene: TRBJ1-1
abundance: NA
v_gene: TRBV5-1
CDR3aa: CASSWTQNTEAFF
CDR3nt: TGCGCCAGCAGCTGGACACAAAACACTGAAGCTTTCTTT

d_gene: NA
j_gene: TRBJ2-5
abundance: NA
v_gene: TRBV20-1
CDR3aa: CSARGETQYF
CDR3nt: TGCAGTGCTAGAGGGGAGACCCAGTACTTC

d_gene: NA
j_gene: TRBJ1-1
abundance: few
v_gene: TRBV20-1
CDR3aa: CSAGRDGTTEAFF
CDR3nt: TGCAGTGCCGGCCGGGACGGAACAACTGAAGCTTTCTTT

d_gene: TRBD2
j_gene: TRBJ2-1
abundance: once
v_gene: TRBV29-1
CDR3aa: CSPARGDEQFF
CDR3nt: TGCAGCCCTGCCCGGGGGGATGAGCAGTTCTTC

d_gene: TRBD2
j_gene: TRBJ2-5
abundance: NA
v_gene: TRBV29-1
CDR3aa: CSVGSGAGMWETQYF
CDR3nt: TGCAGCGTTGGGAGCGGGGCTGGGATGTGGGAGACCCAGTACTTC

d_gene: NA
j_gene: TRBJ2-1
abundance: NA
v_gene: TRBV5-5
CDR3aa: CASRPFSRWTGRNEQFF
CDR3nt: TGTGCCAGCAGGCCGTTCTCGAGGTGGACGGGGAGAAATGAGCAGTTCTTC

d_gene: NA
j_gene: TRBJ2-4
abundance: many
v_gene: TRBV20-1
CDR3aa: CSARDGTRDIQYF
CDR3nt: TGCAGTGCTAGAGATGGGACGAGGGACATTCAGTACTTC

d_gene: NA
j_gene: TRBJ1-4
abundance: NA
v_gene: TRBV7-9
CDR3aa: CASSLKLGEKLFF
CDR3nt: TGTGCCAGCAGCTTAAAATTGGGGGAAAAACTGTTTTTT

d_gene: NA
j_gene: TRBJ1-1
abundance: many
v_gene: TRBV7-2
CDR3aa: CASSFSSIRNTEAFF
CDR3nt: TGTGCCAGCAGCTTCTCGTCGATCCGGAACACTGAAGCTTTCTTT

d_gene: TRBD2
j_gene: TRBJ2-5
abundance: NA
v_gene: TRBV15
CDR3aa: CATSRDRGTSGTLVGEQYF
CDR3nt: TGTGCCACCAGCAGAGATCGGGGGACTAGCGGGACTTTAGTGGGTGAGCAGTACTTC

d_gene: NA
j_gene: TRBJ2-1
abundance: NA
v_gene: TRBV6-2/TRBV6-3
CDR3aa: CASSYSGRSGESSYNEQFF
CDR3nt: TGTGCCAGCAGTTACTCGGGTAGATCGGGGGAGTCGTCCTACAATGAGCAGTTCTTC